These 17 T cell receptor beta chains were sequenced from one sample in a study of blood T cell repertoires in COVID-19. Produced via immunoSEQ multiplex PCR; TCRdb's table is partial and in-frame only. This table has approximately 170,000 clones, roughly 88% appearing once. Material for sequencing was peripheral blood. These receptors were taken from a man aged 55 to 70 who had recovered from COVID-19.

With regard to this clone: Sequence at one end of the junction differs from germline and may be a read error. V usage is TRBV7-7 and J usage is TRBJ2-5, with 9 positions matching TRBD2. Germline V CDR1 and CDR2: SSHAT, FNYEAQ (reference sequence). The CDR3 extends over 16 amino acids. The CDR3, as DNA: TGTGCTAGCAGCTTGGCGGGAGGCGGGGGGGAAGAGACCCAGTACTTC. This codes for CASSLAGGGGEETQYF.

The count of this clone is one. The chain combines TRBV29-1 with TRBJ1-2, with 8 bases identical to TRBD1. The CDR3 consists of 12 residues. J lost 3 bases, V lost 7 bases, and 4 bases had no gene match. Germline lookup yields CDR1 SQVTM and CDR2 ANQGSEA. The CDR3 nucleotides are TGCAGCGGGGTGGACAGGGACTATGGCTACACCTTC. This sequence encodes CSGVDRDYGYTF. The full variable domain, in which reference TRBV29-1 and TRBJ1-2 provide the parts outside the CDR3, is SAVISQKPSRDICQRGTSLTIQCQVDSQVTMMFWYRQQPGQSLTLIATANQGSEATYESGFVIDKFPISRPNLTFSTLTVSNMSPEDSSIYLCSGVDRDYGYTFGSGTRLTVV.

V usage is TRBV27 and J usage is TRBJ1-2; no firm D call. The CDR3 length is 13 residues. Trimming took 8 bases from V and 1 from J, leaving 11 bases between them. Per the germline V gene, CDR1 is MNHEY and CDR2 is SMNVEV (reference sequence). The CDR3 nucleotides read TGTGCCAGCTCCTTCGGGATTAACTATGGCTACACCTTC. Translation gives CASSFGINYGYTF.

This chain uses TRBV9 with TRBJ2-7; D is perhaps TRBD2 (6 bases). The CDR3 spans 14 residues. Looked up from germline, CDR1 is SGDLS and CDR2 is YYNGEE. Trimming left V 0 bases short and J 6 bases short, with 13 bases between. The CDR3: CASSVGGDRSEQYF. Here the CDR3 DNA reads TGTGCCAGCAGCGTAGGCGGGGACCGATCCGAGCAGTACTTC.

This clone was detected only once. The V gene is TRBV7-2, the J gene TRBJ1-5; tentatively, D is TRBD1 (5 bases). Germline V lookup: CDR1 SGHTA, CDR2 FQGNSA. The V end lost 1 base, the J end lost 0 bases, and 10 bases lay between the germline ends. The CDR3 is made up of 16 amino acids. In nucleotides, the CDR3 is TGTGCCAGCAGCTTAGTTTCAGGGAATAGCAATCAGCCCCAGCATTTT. Its protein is CASSLVSGNSNQPQHF. Full variable domain (rest looked up from reference TRBV7-2 and TRBJ1-5): GAGVSQSPSNKVTEKGKDVELRCDPISGHTALYWYRQSLGQGLEFLIYFQGNSAPDKSGLPSDRFSAERTGGSVSTLTIQRTQQEDSAVYLCASSLVSGNSNQPQHFGDGTRLSIL.

The J gene is TRBJ1-5, the V gene TRBV6-5, with D possibly being TRBD1 (6 bases). The CDR3 runs 14 residues. V lost 5 bases and J 3 bases, leaving 11 bases between the germline ends. CDR1 is MNHEY and CDR2 is SVGAGI in the germline V gene. The CDR3 sequence: CASSLGQNNQPQHF. The CDR3 coding sequence is TGTGCCAGCAGTCTCGGACAGAACAATCAGCCCCAGCATTTT.

This chain connects TRBV30 to TRBJ1-1; weak D call: TRBD1 (6 bases). Trimming stripped 0 bases from V and 5 bases from J, with 10 bases between. The CDR3 is 13 residues long. Germline CDR1 is GTSNPN and CDR2 is SVGIG (reference sequence). The CDR3 coding sequence is TGTGCCTGGAGTGTAGGGGGTGGGACTGAAGCTTTCTTT. As protein: CAWSVGGGTEAFF.

V usage is TRBV19 and J usage is TRBJ1-6, with 9 bases lining up with TRBD1. The V gene end was trimmed by 5 bases and the J gene end by 7 bases; junction bases not matched to a gene: 6. There are 15 residues in the CDR3. CDR1 LNHDA and CDR2 SQIVND come from the germline V gene (reference sequence). As DNA, the CDR3 is TGTGCCAGTAGTTTCGGACAGGGGAGAAATTCACCCCTCCACTTT. It translates to CASSFGQGRNSPLHF.

The chain recombines TRBV5-6 with TRBJ1-4; 9 nucleotides match TRBD1. The V gene's germline CDR1 is SGHDT and CDR2 YYEEEE. This CDR3 has 15 amino acids. Losses at the gene ends were 2 bases for V and 4 bases for J; bases not matched to a gene: 3. The CDR3 nucleotides are TGTGCCAGCAGCTTTCGACAGGGGGTTAATGAAAAACTGTTTTTT. Amino acids: CASSFRQGVNEKLFF.

This clone was observed a single time. The rearrangement uses TRBV7-2 and TRBJ1-2; D is uncertain. The germline V gene encodes CDR1 SGHTA and CDR2 FQGNSA. V lost 11 bases to trimming and J lost 4 bases, with 14 bases between them. This CDR3 comprises 12 residues. Here the CDR3 reads CASRGVGYGYTF. The CDR3 DNA sequence: TGTGCCTCCCGGGGTGTCGGCTATGGCTACACCTTC.

The chain is built from TRBV7-8 and TRBJ1-5; 7 bases are shared with TRBD1. Unmatched junction bases numbered 13, after V lost 5 bases and J lost 0 bases. The CDR3 runs 18 residues. Germline V gene data show CDR1 as SGHVS and CDR2 as FQNEAQ. The CDR3 loop is CASSRMAGGPSSNQPQHF. The CDR3 coding sequence is TGTGCCAGCAGCCGTATGGCAGGGGGTCCTAGTAGCAATCAGCCCCAGCATTTT.

CDR3 bases: TGTGCCAGCAGTTTTAGAAGGAGCTCCTACGAGCAGTACTTC. It specifies CASSFRRSSYEQYF. The chain couples TRBV27 to TRBJ2-7; D gene unclear. CDR1 MNHEY and CDR2 SMNVEV come from the germline V gene (reference sequence). Trimming removed 3 bases at V and 0 bases at J, with 9 bases between. The CDR3 is 14 amino acids.

The chain links TRBV19 to TRBJ1-5; 7 bases are shared with TRBD1. Germline V gene lookup returns CDR1 LNHDA and CDR2 SQIVND (reference sequence). Unmatched junction bases numbered 3, after V lost 3 bases and J lost 1 base. This CDR3 has 15 residues. For the CDR3, the DNA is TGTGCCAGTAGTATGCTCAGGGGGAGCAATCAGCCCCAGCATTTT. It translates to CASSMLRGSNQPQHF.

This chain links TRBV19 with TRBJ2-7; 9 positions match TRBD2. Germline CDR1 is LNHDA and CDR2 is SQIVND (reference sequence). The CDR3 runs to 14 residues. V shed 4 bases and J 4 bases; nucleotides not matched to a gene: 5. The CDR3 DNA follows: TGTGCCAGTAGTACGCGGGGGGGCCCGTACGAGCAGTACTTC. It yields the protein CASSTRGGPYEQYF.

The chain joins TRBV27 to TRBJ1-1; 11 bases agree with TRBD1. The J segment lost 4 bases and the V segment lost 4 bases, leaving 5 bases of the junction unmatched. Germline V gene data show CDR1 as MNHEY and CDR2 as SMNVEV (reference sequence). The CDR3 consists of 15 residues. The CDR3 loop reads CASSSRTGGPTEAFF. DNA of the CDR3: TGTGCCAGCAGTTCCCGGACAGGGGGCCCCACTGAAGCTTTCTTT.

J is TRBJ2-3 and V is TRBV27, with a possible D match to TRBD2 (5 bases). Per germline, CDR1 MNHEY and CDR2 SMNVEV (reference sequence). Trimming shortened V by 4 bases and J by 2 bases, and 22 bases separated the two germline ends. This CDR3 region has 18 residues. CDR3 DNA: TGTGCCAGCAGTTCCTCGCCCCCGCGGGTACAGTCCACAGATACGCAGTATTTT. Translating gives CASSSSPPRVQSTDTQYF.

CDR3 bases: TGTGCCAGCAGCTTACGGACTCCGGGGTACAATGAGCAGTTCTTC. It codes for CASSLRTPGYNEQFF. This chain joins TRBV11-2 and TRBJ2-1; a weak D match, TRBD2 (5 bases). V was clipped by 2 bases and J by 4 bases, with 12 bases between them. The CDR3 extends over 15 amino acids. Germline CDR1 and CDR2: SGHAT and FQNNGV.